The present T cell receptor (beta chain) was sequenced within a study of T cell responses to AZD1222 COVID-19 vaccine. About this clone itself: Its antigen is undetermined.

The CDR3 consists of 15 residues. Germline V lookup: CDR1 LGHDT, CDR2 YNNKEL (reference sequence). Trimming cost V 0 bases and J 1 base, with 4 bases left between them. Sequencing used immunoSEQ multiplex PCR; TCRdb keeps in-frame clones, though not all of them. The sample gives some 47,000 clones, about 87% of which show up once; 2% to 3% is in the top ten. Study observations and caveats: Clonal diversity may have been underestimated, and the donors were mostly white British, with more females than males.

Specimen: peripheral blood, collected 28 days after the second AZD1222 dose. The sequence derives from an adult who received the AZD1222 COVID-19 vaccine. V and J are TRBV3-1 (or the pseudogene TRBV3-2) and TRBJ2-6, with D hard to call. This CDR3 is CASSQDTSGANVLTF. CDR3 DNA sequence: TGTGCCAGCAGCCAAGATACTTCTGGGGCCAACGTCCTGACTTTC.